The 6 T cell receptor beta chains listed next were all sequenced from one sample in a study of shared clonotypes between healthy human individuals. Assay used: immunoSEQ multiplex PCR; TCRdb lists only in-frame clones, some missing. The table has some 1,600,000 clones, approximately 98% seen once. Input material: naive CD4+ T cells sorted from blood. Subset defined: CD45RA+ positively selected. Source of these receptors: a man aged 25 to 45 in good health.

V and J are TRBV7-7 and TRBJ1-3; no reliable D call. Germline-derived CDR1 and CDR2 are SSHAT and FNYEAQ (reference sequence). V was shortened by 1 base and J by 0 bases, with 13 bases between the two germline ends. The CDR3 contains 17 residues. CDR3 DNA: TGTGCCAGCAGCTTAGTCGGCCAACATCACTCTGGAAACACCATATATTTT. It is translated as CASSLVGQHHSGNTIYF.

The V gene is TRBV9, the J gene TRBJ2-1, with TRBD1 matching over 11 bases. This CDR3 has 15 amino acids. V lost 2 bases, J lost 6 bases, and 4 bases stayed unmatched. CDR1 is SGDLS, CDR2 YYNGEE, per germline. The CDR3 region is CASSVDRGLGNEQFF. The DNA for the CDR3 is TGTGCCAGCAGCGTGGACAGGGGGCTTGGCAATGAGCAGTTCTTC.

This clone was found once. The chain combines TRBV18 with TRBJ2-7, with TRBD1 matching 7 bases. There are 17 residues in the CDR3. Germline V gene data show CDR1 as KGHSH and CDR2 as LQKENI. Losses at the gene ends were 1 base for V and 0 bases for J; bases not matched to a gene: 9. Written as DNA, the CDR3 is TGTGCCAGCTCACCACGTAACCGGACAGGAATCTCCTACGAGCAGTACTTC. Translation gives CASSPRNRTGISYEQYF. Variable domain in full (rest from reference TRBV18 and TRBJ2-7): NAGVMQNPRHLVRRRGQEARLRCSPMKGHSHVYWYRQLPEEGLKFMVYLQKENIIDESGMPKERFSAEFPKEGPSILRIQQVVRGDSAAYFCASSPRNRTGISYEQYFGPGTRLTVT.

CDR3 in amino acids: CASTSPGDSLNYGYTF. CDR3 nucleotides: TGTGCCAGCACTTCTCCGGGGGACAGCCTTAACTATGGCTACACCTTC. This chain connects TRBV28 to TRBJ1-2; 7 bases are a match to TRBD1. CDR3 length: 16 amino acids. The V segment lost 7 bases and the J segment 1 base; nucleotides outside the gene matches: 12. Germline V gene data show CDR1 as MDHEN and CDR2 as SYDVKM.

The gene calls are TRBV6-1 and TRBJ2-3; no clear D. V dropped 5 bases and J dropped 1 base, with 13 bases sitting between them. Germline CDR1 reads MNHNS; CDR2 reads SASEGT. The CDR3 covers 15 residues. The CDR3 sequence is CASSFPSTRTDTQYF. The DNA for the CDR3 is TGTGCCAGCAGTTTCCCTAGTACTCGCACAGATACGCAGTATTTT.

For this clone: Other DNA sequences in this specimen translate into the identical CDR3. The J gene is TRBJ1-1, the V gene TRBV18; 9 bases map to TRBD1. V lost 5 bases, J lost 3 bases, and 4 bases stayed unmatched. In germline, CDR1 is KGHSH, CDR2 LQKENI. There are 14 residues in the CDR3. The CDR3: CASSRTGADTEAFF. In DNA, the CDR3 is TGTGCCAGCTCAAGGACAGGGGCGGACACTGAAGCTTTCTTT.